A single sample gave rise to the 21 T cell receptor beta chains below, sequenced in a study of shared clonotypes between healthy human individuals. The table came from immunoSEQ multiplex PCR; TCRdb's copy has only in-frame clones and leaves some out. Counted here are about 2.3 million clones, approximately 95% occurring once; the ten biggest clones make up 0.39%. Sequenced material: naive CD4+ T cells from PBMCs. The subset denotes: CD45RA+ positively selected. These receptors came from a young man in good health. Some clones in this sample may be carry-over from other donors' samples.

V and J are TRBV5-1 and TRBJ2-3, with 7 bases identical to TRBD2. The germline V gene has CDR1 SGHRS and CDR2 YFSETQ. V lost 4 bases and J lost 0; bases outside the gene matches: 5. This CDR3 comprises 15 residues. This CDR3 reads CASSMRLASTDTQYF. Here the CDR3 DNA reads TGCGCCAGCAGCATGAGACTAGCCAGCACAGATACGCAGTATTTT.

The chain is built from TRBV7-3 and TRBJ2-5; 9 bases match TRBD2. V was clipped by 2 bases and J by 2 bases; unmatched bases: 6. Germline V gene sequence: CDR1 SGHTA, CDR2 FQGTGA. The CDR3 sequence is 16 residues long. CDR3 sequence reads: CASSLGSLAGQETQYF. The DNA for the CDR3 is TGTGCCAGCAGCTTAGGGTCTCTAGCGGGACAAGAGACCCAGTACTTC.

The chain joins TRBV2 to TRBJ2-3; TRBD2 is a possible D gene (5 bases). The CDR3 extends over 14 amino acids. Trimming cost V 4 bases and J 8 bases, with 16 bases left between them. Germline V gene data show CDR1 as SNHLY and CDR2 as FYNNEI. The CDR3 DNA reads TGTGCCAGCAGTGGGACTCCCTGGGCAGGTACGCAGTATTTT. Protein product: CASSGTPWAGTQYF. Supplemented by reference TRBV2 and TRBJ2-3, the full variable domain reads EPEVTQTPSHQVTQMGQEVILRCVPISNHLYFYWYRQILGQKVEFLVSFYNNEISEKSEIFDDQFSVERPDGSNFTLKIRSTKLEDSAMYFCASSGTPWAGTQYFGPGTRLTVL.

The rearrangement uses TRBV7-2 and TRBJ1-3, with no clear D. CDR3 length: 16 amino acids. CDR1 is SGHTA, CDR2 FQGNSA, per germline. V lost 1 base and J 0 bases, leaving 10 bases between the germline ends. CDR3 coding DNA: TGTGCCAGCAGCTTAGTGATGGGAGACTCTGGAAACACCATATATTTT. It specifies CASSLVMGDSGNTIYF. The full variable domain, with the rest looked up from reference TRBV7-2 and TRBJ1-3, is GAGVSQSPSNKVTEKGKDVELRCDPISGHTALYWYRQSLGQGLEFLIYFQGNSAPDKSGLPSDRFSAERTGGSVSTLTIQRTQQEDSAVYLCASSLVMGDSGNTIYFGEGSWLTVV.

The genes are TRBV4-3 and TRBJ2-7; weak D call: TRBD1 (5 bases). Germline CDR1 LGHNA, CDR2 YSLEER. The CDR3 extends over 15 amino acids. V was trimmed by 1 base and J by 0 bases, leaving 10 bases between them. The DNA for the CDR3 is TGCGCCAGCAGCCAAGGGTACAGGAGCTCCTACGAGCAGTACTTC. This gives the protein CASSQGYRSSYEQYF.

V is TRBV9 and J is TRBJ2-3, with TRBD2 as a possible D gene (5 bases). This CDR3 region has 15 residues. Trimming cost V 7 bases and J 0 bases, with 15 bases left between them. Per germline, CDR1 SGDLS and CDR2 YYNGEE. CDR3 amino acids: CASGLAGRSTDTQYF. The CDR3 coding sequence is TGTGCCAGCGGGCTCGCGGGTCGAAGCACAGATACGCAGTATTTT.

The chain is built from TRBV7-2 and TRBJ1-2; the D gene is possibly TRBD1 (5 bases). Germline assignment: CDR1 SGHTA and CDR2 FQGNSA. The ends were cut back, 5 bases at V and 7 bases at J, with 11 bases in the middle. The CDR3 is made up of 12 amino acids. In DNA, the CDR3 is TGTGCCAGCAGCCGAGAGAGGGGTGGCTACACCTTC. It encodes CASSRERGGYTF. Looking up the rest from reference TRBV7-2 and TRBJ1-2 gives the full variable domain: GAGVSQSPSNKVTEKGKDVELRCDPISGHTALYWYRQSLGQGLEFLIYFQGNSAPDKSGLPSDRFSAERTGGSVSTLTIQRTQQEDSAVYLCASSRERGGYTFGSGTRLTVV.

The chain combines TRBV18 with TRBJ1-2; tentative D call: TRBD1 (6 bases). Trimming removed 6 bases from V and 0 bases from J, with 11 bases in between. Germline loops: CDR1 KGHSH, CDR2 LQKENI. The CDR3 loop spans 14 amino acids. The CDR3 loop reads CASSMDSANYGYTF. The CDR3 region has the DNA TGTGCCAGCTCGATGGACAGCGCTAACTATGGCTACACCTTC.

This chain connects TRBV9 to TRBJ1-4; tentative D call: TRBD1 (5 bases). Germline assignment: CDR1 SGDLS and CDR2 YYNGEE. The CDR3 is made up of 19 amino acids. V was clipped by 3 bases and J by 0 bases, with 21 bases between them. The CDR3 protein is CASSGRDPQSSATNEKLFF. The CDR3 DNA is TGTGCCAGCAGCGGCCGGGACCCCCAAAGTTCGGCAACTAATGAAAAACTGTTTTTT.

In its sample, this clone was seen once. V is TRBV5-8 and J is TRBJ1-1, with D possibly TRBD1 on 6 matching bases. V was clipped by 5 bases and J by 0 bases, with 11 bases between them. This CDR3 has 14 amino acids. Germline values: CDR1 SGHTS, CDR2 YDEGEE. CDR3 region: CASRGGSLNTEAFF. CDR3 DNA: TGTGCCAGCAGAGGGGGATCCTTGAACACTGAAGCTTTCTTT.

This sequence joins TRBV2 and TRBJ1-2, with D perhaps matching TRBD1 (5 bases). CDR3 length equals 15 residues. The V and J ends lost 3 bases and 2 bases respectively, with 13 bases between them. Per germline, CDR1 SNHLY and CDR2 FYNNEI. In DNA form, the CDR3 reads TGTGCCAGCAGTGACCCGAGGGCAGGGAACTATGGCTACACCTTC. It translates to CASSDPRAGNYGYTF.

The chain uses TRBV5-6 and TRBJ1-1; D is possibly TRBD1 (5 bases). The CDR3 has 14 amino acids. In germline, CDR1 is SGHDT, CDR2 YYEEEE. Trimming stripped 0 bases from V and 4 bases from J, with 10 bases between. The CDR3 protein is CASSLVWGGTEAFF. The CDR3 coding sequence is TGTGCCAGCAGCTTGGTCTGGGGGGGCACTGAAGCTTTCTTT.

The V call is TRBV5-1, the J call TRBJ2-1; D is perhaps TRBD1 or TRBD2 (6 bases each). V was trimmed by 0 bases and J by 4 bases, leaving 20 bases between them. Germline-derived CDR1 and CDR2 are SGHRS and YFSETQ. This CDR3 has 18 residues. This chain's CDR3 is CASSLGGRGPPPYNEQFF. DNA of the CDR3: TGCGCCAGCAGCTTGGGGGGCCGGGGGCCTCCACCTTACAATGAGCAGTTCTTC.

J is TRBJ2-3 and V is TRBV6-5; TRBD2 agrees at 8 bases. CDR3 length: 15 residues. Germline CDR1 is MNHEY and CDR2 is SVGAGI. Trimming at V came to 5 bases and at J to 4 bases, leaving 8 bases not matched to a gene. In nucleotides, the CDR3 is TGTGCCAGCAGTCCTCCGGGACTAGTCTCAGATACGCAGTATTTT. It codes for CASSPPGLVSDTQYF.

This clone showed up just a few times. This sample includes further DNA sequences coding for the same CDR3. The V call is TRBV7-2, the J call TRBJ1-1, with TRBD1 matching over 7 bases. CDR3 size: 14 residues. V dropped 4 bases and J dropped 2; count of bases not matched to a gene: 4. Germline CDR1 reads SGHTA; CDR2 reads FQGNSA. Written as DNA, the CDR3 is TGTGCCAGCAGCTACGGGACAGCCAACACTGAAGCTTTCTTT. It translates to CASSYGTANTEAFF.

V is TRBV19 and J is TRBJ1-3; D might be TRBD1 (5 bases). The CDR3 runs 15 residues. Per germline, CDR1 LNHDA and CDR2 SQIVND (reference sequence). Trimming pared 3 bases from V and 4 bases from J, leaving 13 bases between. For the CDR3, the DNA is TGTGCCAGTAGTATTTTCAGGGCGCAAGGAAACACCATATATTTT. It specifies CASSIFRAQGNTIYF.

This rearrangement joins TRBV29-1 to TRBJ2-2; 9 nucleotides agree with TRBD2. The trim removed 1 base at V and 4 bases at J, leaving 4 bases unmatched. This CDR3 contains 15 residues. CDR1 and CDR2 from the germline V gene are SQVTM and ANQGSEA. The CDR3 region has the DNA TGCAGCGTTGAAGTAGCGGGAGTTTCCACCGGGGAGCTGTTTTTT. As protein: CSVEVAGVSTGELFF.

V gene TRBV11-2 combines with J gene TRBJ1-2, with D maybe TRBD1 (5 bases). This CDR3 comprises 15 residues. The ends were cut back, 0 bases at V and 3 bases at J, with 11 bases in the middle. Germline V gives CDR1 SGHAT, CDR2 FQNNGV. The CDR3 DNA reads TGTGCCAGCAGCTTAGAGGCAGGGTTGCACTATGGCTACACCTTC. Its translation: CASSLEAGLHYGYTF.

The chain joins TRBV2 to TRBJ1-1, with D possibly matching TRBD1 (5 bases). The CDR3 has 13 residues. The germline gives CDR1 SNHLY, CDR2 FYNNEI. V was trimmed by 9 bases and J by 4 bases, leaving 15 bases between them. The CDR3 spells CARAWGLGTEAFF. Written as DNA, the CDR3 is TGTGCCAGGGCGTGGGGCCTGGGCACTGAAGCTTTCTTT.

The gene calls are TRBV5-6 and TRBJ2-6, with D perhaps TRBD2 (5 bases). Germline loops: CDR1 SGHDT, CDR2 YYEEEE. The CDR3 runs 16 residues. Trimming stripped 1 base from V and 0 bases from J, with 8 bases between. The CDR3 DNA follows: TGTGCCAGCAGCTTGTGGGAGAGCTCTGGGGCCAACGTCCTGACTTTC. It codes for CASSLWESSGANVLTF. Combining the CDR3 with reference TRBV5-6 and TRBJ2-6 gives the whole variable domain DAGVTQSPTHLIKTRGQQVTLRCSPKSGHDTVSWYQQALGQGPQFIFQYYEEEERQRGNFPDRFSGHQFPNYSSELNVNALLLGDSALYLCASSLWESSGANVLTFGAGSRLTVL.

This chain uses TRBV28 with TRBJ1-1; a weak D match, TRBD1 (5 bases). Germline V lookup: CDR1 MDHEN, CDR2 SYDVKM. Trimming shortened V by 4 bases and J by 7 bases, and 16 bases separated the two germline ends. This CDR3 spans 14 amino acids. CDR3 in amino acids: CASSSPPGTLEAFF. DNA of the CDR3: TGTGCCAGCAGTTCCCCCCCAGGGACTCTTGAAGCTTTCTTT.